What follows is one T cell receptor beta chain and its context. This sample was included in a study of blood T cell repertoires in COVID-19. Turning to the study itself: Both acute and convalescent COVID-19 samples were obtained from the United States, Italy and Spain. The cDNA or gDNA used as material had been derived from T cells, B-cell-depleted T cells, or PBMCs.

Methods used by the authors: Estimates of nucleated cell counts were drawn from the amplification of reference gene primers. Method: immunoSEQ multiplex PCR; TCRdb's copy keeps in-frame clones and lacks some. V and J calls and clone size are those listed in that table; D and trimming were worked out from the DNA. The data contain 400,000 to 450,000 clones, approximately 90% of them singletons. The CDR3 runs 14 residues. Germline V lookup: CDR1 MNHNY, CDR2 SVGAGI (reference sequence). Trimming took off 2 bases at V and 1 base at J, with 8 bases between the two ends. Those enrolled in Seattle joined during active infection and were followed longitudinally afterward.

The chain has TRBV6-6 and TRBJ1-1; a weak D match, TRBD1 (5 bases). The TCR sequence derives from a man between 18 and 35 years old with COVID-19, enrolled during active disease. The source material was peripheral blood. As DNA, the CDR3 is TGTGCCAGCAGTTACAGGGACTCGAACACTGAAGCTTTCTTT. Protein sequence: CASSYRDSNTEAFF.